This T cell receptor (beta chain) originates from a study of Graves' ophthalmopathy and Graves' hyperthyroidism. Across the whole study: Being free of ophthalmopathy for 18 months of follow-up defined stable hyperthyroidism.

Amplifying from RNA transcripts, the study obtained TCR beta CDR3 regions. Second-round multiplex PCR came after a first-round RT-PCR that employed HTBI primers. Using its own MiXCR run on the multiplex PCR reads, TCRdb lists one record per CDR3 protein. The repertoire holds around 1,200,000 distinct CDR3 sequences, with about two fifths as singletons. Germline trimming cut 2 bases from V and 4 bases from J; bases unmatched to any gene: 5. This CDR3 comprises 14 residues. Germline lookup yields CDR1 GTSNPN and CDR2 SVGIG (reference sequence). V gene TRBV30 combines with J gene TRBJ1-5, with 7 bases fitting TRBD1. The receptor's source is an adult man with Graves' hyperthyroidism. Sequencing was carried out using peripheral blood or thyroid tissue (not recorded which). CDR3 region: CAWSRQGKNQPQHF. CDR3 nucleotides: TGTGCCTGGAGTCGACAGGGAAAGAATCAGCCCCAGCATTTT. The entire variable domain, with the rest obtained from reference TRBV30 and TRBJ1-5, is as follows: SQTIHQWPATLVQPVGSPLSLECTVEGTSNPNLYWYRQAAGRGLQLLFYSVGIGQISSEVPQNLSASRPQDRQFILSSKKLLLSDSGFYLCAWSRQGKNQPQHFGDGTRLSIL.